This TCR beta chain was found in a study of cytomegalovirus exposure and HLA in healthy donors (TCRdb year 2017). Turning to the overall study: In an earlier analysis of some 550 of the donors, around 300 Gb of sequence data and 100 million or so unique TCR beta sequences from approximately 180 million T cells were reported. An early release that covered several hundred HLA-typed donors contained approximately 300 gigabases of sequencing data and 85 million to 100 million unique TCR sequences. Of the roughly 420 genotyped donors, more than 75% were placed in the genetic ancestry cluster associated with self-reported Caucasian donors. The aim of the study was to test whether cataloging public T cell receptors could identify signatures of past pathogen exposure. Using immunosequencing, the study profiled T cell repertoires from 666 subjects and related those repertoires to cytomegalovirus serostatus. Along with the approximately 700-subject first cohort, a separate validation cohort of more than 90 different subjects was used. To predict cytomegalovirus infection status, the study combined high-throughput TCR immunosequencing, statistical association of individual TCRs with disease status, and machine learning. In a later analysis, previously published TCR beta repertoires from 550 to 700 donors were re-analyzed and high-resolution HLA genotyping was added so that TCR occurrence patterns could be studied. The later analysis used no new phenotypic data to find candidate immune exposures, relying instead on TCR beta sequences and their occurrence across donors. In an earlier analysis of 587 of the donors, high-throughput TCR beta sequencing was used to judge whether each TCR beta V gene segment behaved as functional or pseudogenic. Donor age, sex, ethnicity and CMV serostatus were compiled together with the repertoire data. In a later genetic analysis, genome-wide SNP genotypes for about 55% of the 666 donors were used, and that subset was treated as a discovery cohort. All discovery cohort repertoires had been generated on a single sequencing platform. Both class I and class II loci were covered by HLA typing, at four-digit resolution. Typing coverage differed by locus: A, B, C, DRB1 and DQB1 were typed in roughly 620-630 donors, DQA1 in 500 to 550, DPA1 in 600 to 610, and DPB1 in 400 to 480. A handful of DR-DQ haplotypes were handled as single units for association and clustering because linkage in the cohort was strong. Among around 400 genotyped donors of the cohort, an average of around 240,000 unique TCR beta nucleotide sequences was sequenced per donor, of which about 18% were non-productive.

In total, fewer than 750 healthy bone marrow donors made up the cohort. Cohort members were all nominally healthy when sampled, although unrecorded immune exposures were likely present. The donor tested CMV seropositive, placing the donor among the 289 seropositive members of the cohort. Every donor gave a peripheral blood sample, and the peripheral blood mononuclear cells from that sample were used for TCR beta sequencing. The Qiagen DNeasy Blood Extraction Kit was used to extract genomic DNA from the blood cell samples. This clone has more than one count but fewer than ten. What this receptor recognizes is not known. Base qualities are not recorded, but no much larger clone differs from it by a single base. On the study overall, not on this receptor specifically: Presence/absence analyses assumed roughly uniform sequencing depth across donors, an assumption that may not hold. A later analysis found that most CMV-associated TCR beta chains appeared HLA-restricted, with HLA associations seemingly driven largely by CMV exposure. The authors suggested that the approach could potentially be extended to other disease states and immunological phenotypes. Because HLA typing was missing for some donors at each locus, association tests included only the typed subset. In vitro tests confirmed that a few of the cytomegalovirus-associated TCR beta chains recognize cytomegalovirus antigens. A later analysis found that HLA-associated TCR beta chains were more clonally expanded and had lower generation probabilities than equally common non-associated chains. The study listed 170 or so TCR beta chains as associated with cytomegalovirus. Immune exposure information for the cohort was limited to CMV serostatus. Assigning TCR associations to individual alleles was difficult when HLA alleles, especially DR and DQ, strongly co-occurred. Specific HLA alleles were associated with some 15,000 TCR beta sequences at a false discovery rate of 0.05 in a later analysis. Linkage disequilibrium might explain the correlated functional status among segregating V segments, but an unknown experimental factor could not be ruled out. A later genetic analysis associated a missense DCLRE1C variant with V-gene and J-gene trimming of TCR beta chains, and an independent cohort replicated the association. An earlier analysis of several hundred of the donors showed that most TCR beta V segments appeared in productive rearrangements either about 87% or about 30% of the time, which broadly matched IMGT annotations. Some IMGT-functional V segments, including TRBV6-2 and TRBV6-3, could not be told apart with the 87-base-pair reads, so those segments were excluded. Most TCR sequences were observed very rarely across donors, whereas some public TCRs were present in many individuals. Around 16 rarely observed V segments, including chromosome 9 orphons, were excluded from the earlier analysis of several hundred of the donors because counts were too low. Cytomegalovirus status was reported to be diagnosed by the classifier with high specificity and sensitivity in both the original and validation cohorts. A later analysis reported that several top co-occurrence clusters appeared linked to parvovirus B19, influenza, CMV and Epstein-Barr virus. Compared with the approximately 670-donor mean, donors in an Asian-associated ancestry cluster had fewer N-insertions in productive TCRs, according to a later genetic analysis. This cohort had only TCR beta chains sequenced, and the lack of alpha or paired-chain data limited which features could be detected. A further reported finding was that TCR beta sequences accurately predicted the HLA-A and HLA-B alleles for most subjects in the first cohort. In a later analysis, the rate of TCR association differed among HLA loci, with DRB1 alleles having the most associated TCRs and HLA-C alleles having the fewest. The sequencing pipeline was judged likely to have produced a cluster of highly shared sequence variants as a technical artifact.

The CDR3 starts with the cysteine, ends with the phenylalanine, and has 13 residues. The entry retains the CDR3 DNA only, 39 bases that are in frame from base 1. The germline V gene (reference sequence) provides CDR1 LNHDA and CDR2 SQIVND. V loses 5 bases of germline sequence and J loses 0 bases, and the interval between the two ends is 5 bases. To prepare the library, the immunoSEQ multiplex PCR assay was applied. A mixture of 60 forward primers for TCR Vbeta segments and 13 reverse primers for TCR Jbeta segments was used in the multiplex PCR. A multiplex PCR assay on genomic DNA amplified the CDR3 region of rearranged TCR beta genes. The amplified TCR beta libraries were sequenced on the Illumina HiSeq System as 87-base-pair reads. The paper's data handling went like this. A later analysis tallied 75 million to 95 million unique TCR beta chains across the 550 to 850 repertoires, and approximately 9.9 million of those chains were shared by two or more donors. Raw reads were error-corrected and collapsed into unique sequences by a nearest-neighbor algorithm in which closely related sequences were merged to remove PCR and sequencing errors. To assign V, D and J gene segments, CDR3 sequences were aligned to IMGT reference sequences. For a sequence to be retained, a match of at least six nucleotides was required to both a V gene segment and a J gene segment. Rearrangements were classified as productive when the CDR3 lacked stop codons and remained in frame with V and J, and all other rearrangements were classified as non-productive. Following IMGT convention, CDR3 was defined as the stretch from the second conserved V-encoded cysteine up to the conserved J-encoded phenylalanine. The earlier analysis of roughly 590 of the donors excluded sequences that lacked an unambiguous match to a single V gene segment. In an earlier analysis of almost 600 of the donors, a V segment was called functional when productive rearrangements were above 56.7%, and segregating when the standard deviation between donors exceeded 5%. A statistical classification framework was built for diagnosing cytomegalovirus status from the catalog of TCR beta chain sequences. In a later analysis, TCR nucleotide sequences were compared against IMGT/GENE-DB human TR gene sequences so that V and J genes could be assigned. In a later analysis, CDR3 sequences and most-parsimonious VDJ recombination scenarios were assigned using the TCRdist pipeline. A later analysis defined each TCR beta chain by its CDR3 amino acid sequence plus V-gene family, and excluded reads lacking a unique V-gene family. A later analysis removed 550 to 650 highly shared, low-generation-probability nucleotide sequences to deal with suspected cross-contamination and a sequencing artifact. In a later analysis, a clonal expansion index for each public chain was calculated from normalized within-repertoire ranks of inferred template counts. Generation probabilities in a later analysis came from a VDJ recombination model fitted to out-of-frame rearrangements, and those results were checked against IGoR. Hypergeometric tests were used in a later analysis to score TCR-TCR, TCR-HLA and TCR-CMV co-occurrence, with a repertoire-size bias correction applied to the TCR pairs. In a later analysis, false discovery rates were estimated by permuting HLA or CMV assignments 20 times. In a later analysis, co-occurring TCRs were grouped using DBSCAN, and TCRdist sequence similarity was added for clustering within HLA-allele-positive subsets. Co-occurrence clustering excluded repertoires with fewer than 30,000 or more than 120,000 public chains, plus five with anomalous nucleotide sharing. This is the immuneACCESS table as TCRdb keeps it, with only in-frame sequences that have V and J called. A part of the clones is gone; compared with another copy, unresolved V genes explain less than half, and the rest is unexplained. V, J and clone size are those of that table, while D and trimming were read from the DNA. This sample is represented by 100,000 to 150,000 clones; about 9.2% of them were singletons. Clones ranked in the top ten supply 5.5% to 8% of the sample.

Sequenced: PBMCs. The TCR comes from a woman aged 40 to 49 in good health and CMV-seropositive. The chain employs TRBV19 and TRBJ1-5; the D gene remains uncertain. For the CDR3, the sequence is CASSAGSNQPQHF. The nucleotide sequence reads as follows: TGTGCCAGTAGTGCCGGTAGCAATCAGCCCCAGCATTTT.